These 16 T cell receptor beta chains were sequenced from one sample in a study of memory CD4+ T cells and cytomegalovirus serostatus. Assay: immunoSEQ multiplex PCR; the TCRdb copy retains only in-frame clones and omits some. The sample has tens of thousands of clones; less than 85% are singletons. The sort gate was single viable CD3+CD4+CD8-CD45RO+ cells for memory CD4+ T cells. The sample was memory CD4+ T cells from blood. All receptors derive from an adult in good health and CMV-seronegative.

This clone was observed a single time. The CDR3 sequence: CATTPQGISHNEQFF. The DNA of the CDR3 is TGTGCCACCACTCCCCAGGGGATTTCGCACAATGAGCAGTTCTTC. The V and J genes are TRBV19 and TRBJ2-1; D might be TRBD1 (6 bases). This CDR3 has 15 residues. V dropped 10 bases and J dropped 5 bases, with 21 bases sitting between them. The germline V gene has CDR1 LNHDA and CDR2 SQIVND (reference sequence).

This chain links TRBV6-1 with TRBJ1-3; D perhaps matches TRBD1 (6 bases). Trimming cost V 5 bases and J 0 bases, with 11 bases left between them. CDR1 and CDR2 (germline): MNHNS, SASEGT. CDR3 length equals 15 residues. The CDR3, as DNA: TGTGCCAGCAGTCCACACAGGGACTCTGGAAACACCATATATTTT. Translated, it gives CASSPHRDSGNTIYF.

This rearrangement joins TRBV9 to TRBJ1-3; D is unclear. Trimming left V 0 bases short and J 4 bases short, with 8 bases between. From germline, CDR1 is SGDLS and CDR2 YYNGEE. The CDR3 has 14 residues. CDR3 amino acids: CASSVESAGNTIYF. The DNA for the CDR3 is TGTGCCAGCAGCGTAGAATCGGCAGGAAACACCATATATTTT.

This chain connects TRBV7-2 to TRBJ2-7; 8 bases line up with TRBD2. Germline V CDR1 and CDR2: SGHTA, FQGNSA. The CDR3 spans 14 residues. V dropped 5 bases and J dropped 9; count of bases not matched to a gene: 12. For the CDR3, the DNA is TGTGCCAGCAGCCCCGCCCCCGGGACTAGGGTGCAGTACTTC. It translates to CASSPAPGTRVQYF. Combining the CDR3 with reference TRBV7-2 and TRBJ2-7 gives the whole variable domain GAGVSQSPSNKVTEKGKDVELRCDPISGHTALYWYRQSLGQGLEFLIYFQGNSAPDKSGLPSDRFSAERTGGSVSTLTIQRTQQEDSAVYLCASSPAPGTRVQYFGPGTRLTVT.

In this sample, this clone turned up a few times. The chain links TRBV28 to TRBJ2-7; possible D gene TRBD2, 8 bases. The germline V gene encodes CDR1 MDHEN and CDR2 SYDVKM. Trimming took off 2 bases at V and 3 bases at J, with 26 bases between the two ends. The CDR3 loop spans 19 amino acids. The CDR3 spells CASSLTLRGPGTRGYEQYF. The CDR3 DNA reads TGTGCCAGCAGTTTAACTTTAAGGGGGCCCGGGACTAGGGGCTACGAGCAGTACTTC.

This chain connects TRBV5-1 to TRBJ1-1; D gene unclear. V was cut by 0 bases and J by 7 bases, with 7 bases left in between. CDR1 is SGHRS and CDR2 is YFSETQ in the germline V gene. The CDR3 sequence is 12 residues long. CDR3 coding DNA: TGCGCCAGCAGCTTGGGTCCGGGTGAAGCTTTCTTT. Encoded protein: CASSLGPGEAFF.

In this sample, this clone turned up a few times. The CDR3 DNA follows: TGTGCCAGCAGCTTAAGTTTAGGGGGGAATGTCGTGACCCAGTACTTC. Its translation is CASSLSLGGNVVTQYF. The chain links TRBV11-3 to TRBJ2-5; D could derive from TRBD1 or TRBD2 (6 bases each). The germline CDR1 and CDR2 sequences are SGHNT and YENEEA. This CDR3 is 16 amino acids long. V lost 2 bases and J lost 7, with 20 bases in between.

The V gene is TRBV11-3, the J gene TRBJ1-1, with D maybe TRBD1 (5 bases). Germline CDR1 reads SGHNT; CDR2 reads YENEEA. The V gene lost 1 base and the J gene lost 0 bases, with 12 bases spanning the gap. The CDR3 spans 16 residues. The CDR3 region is CASSLGAGSMNTEAFF. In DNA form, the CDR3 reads TGTGCCAGCAGCTTAGGAGCAGGGTCGATGAACACTGAAGCTTTCTTT. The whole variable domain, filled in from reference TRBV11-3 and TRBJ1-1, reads EAGVVQSPRYKIIEKKQPVAFWCNPISGHNTLYWYLQNLGQGPELLIRYENEEAVDDSQLPKDRFSAERLKGVDSTLKIQPAELGDSAVYLCASSLGAGSMNTEAFFGQGTRLTVV.

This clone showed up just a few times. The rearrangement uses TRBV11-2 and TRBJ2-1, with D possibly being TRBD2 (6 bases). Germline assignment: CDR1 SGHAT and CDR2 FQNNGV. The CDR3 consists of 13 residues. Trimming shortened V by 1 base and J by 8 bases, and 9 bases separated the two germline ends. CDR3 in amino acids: CASSLVGGHEQFF. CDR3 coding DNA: TGTGCCAGCAGCTTAGTGGGGGGACATGAGCAGTTCTTC.

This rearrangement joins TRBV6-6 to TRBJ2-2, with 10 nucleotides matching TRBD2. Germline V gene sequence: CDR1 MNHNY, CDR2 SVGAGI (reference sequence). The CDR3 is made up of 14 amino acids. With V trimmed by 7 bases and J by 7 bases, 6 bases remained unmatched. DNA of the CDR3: TGTGCCAGCAAACCGGGACTAGCGAGCGGGGAGCTGTTTTTT. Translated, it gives CASKPGLASGELFF.

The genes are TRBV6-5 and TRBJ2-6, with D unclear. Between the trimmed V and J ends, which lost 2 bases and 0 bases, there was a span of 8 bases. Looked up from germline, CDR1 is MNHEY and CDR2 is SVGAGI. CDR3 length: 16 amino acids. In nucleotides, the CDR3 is TGTGCCAGCAGTTACGCGGACGGCTCTGGGGCCAACGTCCTGACTTTC. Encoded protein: CASSYADGSGANVLTF.

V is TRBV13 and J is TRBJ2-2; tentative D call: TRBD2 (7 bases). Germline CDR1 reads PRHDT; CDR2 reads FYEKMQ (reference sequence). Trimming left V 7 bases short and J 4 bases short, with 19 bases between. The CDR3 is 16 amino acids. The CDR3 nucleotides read TGTGCCAGCACCATGATTGGGGGGGCTGGCACCGGGGAGCTGTTTTTT. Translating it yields CASTMIGGAGTGELFF.

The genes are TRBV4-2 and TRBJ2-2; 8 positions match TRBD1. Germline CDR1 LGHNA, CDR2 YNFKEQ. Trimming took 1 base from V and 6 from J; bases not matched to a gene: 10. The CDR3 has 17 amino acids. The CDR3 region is CASSQGYRGSSAGELFF. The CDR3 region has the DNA TGTGCCAGCAGCCAAGGGTACAGGGGGAGTTCGGCCGGGGAGCTGTTTTTT.

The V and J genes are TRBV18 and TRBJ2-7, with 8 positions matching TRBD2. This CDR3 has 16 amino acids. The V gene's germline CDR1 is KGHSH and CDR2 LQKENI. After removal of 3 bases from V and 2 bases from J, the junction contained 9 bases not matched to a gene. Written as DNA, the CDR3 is TGTGCCAGCTCACCGCCGGGAGGGACGGACACCTACGAGCAGTACTTC. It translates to CASSPPGGTDTYEQYF.

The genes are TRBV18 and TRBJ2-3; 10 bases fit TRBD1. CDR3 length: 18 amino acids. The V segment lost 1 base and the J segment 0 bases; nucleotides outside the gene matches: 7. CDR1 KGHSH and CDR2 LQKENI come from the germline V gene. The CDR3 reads CASSPRRTGGTSTDTQYF. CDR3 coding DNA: TGTGCCAGCTCACCACGGAGGACAGGGGGTACTAGCACAGATACGCAGTATTTT. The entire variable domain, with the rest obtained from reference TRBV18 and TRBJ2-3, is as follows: NAGVMQNPRHLVRRRGQEARLRCSPMKGHSHVYWYRQLPEEGLKFMVYLQKENIIDESGMPKERFSAEFPKEGPSILRIQQVVRGDSAAYFCASSPRRTGGTSTDTQYFGPGTRLTVL.

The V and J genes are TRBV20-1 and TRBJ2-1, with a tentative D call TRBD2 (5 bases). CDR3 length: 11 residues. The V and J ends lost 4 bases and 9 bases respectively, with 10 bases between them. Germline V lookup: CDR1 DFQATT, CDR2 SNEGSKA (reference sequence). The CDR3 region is CSATFSVEQFF. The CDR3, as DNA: TGCAGTGCTACCTTTAGCGTTGAGCAGTTCTTC.